This entry lists 30 T cell receptor beta chains sequenced from one sample in a study of blood T cell repertoires in COVID-19. Some clones are missing from TCRdb's copy, which holds only in-frame ones; the method was immunoSEQ multiplex PCR. Among approximately 270,000 clones listed, nearly 90% were seen once. The material sequenced was PBMCs or T cells enriched from blood (not recorded which). The receptors were gathered from a woman aged 55-69 years who had recovered from COVID-19.

The gene calls are TRBV7-9 and TRBJ1-1, with no clear D. V was clipped by 5 bases and J by 0 bases, with 10 bases between them. The CDR3 sequence is 14 residues long. The germline V gene encodes CDR1 SEHNR and CDR2 FQNEAQ (reference sequence). CDR3 nucleotide sequence: TGTGCCAGCAGCCTAACACAGCTGAACACTGAAGCTTTCTTT. Protein: CASSLTQLNTEAFF.

This rearrangement joins TRBV11-2 to TRBJ1-2, with D maybe TRBD1 (6 bases). Trimming cost V 3 bases and J 13 bases, with 24 bases left between them. Germline CDR1 reads SGHAT; CDR2 reads FQNNGV. CDR3 length: 15 residues. The CDR3 DNA reads as TGTGCCAGCAGCTTGGCCCCCCAGGGGTGGGGTGGAGCCACCTTC. As protein: CASSLAPQGWGGATF.

The rearrangement joins TRBV30 to TRBJ2-7, with 8 bases fitting TRBD2. The length of the CDR3 is 16 residues. Germline loops: CDR1 GTSNPN, CDR2 SVGIG (reference sequence). Unmatched junction bases numbered 14, after V lost 4 bases and J lost 3 bases. In DNA, the CDR3 is TGTGCCTGGACCCCAGGAAGTCCAGCGGGAGTCTACGAGCAGTACTTC. Translated, it gives CAWTPGSPAGVYEQYF. The full variable domain, completed using reference TRBV30 and TRBJ2-7, is SQTIHQWPATLVQPVGSPLSLECTVEGTSNPNLYWYRQAAGRGLQLLFYSVGIGQISSEVPQNLSASRPQDRQFILSSKKLLLSDSGFYLCAWTPGSPAGVYEQYFGPGTRLTVT.

The chain has TRBV28 and TRBJ1-6; possible D gene TRBD1, 6 bases. Deletions cut 6 bases from V and 9 bases from J, with 21 bases between. CDR3 length: 16 amino acids. CDR1 is MDHEN, CDR2 SYDVKM, per germline. The CDR3 is CASSIPGPGVGSPLHF. CDR3 DNA sequence: TGTGCCAGCAGCATTCCGGGGCCAGGGGTCGGTTCACCCCTCCACTTT.

The chain recombines TRBV27 with TRBJ1-1; D possibly corresponds to TRBD1 (5 bases). The CDR3 is made up of 14 amino acids. Germline-derived CDR1 and CDR2 are MNHEY and SMNVEV (reference sequence). Trimming pared 5 bases from V and 2 bases from J, leaving 12 bases between. CDR3 in amino acids: CASSNHRPNTEAFF. CDR3 nucleotide sequence: TGTGCCAGCAGTAACCACAGGCCTAACACTGAAGCTTTCTTT.

In this sample, this clone turned up once. The rearrangement links TRBV7-2 to TRBJ2-2; TRBD2 matches at 16 bases. Trimming took 1 base from V and 4 from J; bases not matched to a gene: 3. CDR1 SGHTA and CDR2 FQGNSA come from the germline V gene. This CDR3 has 18 residues. CDR3 in amino acids: CASSLVGLAGGSTGELFF. CDR3 in DNA: TGTGCCAGCAGCTTAGTGGGACTAGCGGGGGGGTCCACCGGGGAGCTGTTTTTT. Supplemented by reference TRBV7-2 and TRBJ2-2, the full variable domain reads GAGVSQSPSNKVTEKGKDVELRCDPISGHTALYWYRQSLGQGLEFLIYFQGNSAPDKSGLPSDRFSAERTGGSVSTLTIQRTQQEDSAVYLCASSLVGLAGGSTGELFFGEGSRLTVL.

This clone was detected only once. The CDR3 is CASSFGRGYEQYF. CDR3 DNA: TGCGCCAGCAGCTTTGGCAGGGGTTACGAGCAGTACTTC. This chain joins TRBV5-1 and TRBJ2-7; a weak D match, TRBD1 (6 bases). The germline V gene has CDR1 SGHRS and CDR2 YFSETQ. This CDR3 has 13 amino acids. Between the trimmed V and J ends, which lost 2 bases and 4 bases, there was a span of 10 bases.

This rearrangement joins TRBV28 to TRBJ1-3; 8 nucleotides line up with TRBD1. Germline V gene data show CDR1 as MDHEN and CDR2 as SYDVKM. The length of the CDR3 is 17 residues. The trim removed 5 bases at V and 0 bases at J, leaving 9 bases unmatched. DNA for the CDR3: TGTGCCAGCAGTGCCGGGACAGGACCTTTCTCTGGAAACACCATATATTTT. It translates to CASSAGTGPFSGNTIYF. Drawing the rest from reference TRBV28 and TRBJ1-3, the complete variable domain is DVKVTQSSRYLVKRTGEKVFLECVQDMDHENMFWYRQDPGLGLRLIYFSYDVKMKEKGDIPEGYSVSREKKERFSLILESASTNQTSMYLCASSAGTGPFSGNTIYFGEGSWLTVV.

This CDR3 is CASSPRGSGGRNEQFF. The CDR3 region has the DNA TGTGCCAGCAGCCCCCGGGGTAGCGGGGGGAGGAATGAGCAGTTCTTC. The J gene is TRBJ2-1, the V gene TRBV9, with TRBD2 identical over 10 bases. Trimming removed 4 bases from V and 7 bases from J; junction bases left unmatched: 11. Germline V gives CDR1 SGDLS, CDR2 YYNGEE. This CDR3 contains 16 residues.

The chain joins TRBV5-1 to TRBJ1-3, with D perhaps matching TRBD1 (5 bases). The V end was cut by 0 bases, the J end by 4 bases, with 11 bases between. Germline CDR1 reads SGHRS; CDR2 reads YFSETQ. The CDR3 extends over 15 amino acids. CDR3 region: CASSLAGVPGNTIYF. The DNA of the CDR3 is TGCGCCAGCAGCTTGGCGGGGGTCCCCGGAAACACCATATATTTT. Supplemented by reference TRBV5-1 and TRBJ1-3, the full variable domain reads KAGVTQTPRYLIKTRGQQVTLSCSPISGHRSVSWYQQTPGQGLQFLFEYFSETQRNKGNFPGRFSGRQFSNSRSEMNVSTLELGDSALYLCASSLAGVPGNTIYFGEGSWLTVV.

The chain employs TRBV9 and TRBJ2-3, with 8 nucleotides matching TRBD1. Germline-derived CDR1 and CDR2 are SGDLS and YYNGEE. Germline trimming cut 4 bases from V and 5 bases from J; bases unmatched to any gene: 6. The CDR3 spans 14 residues. CDR3 DNA: TGTGCCAGCAGCCCGGACAGGGTCGAAGATACGCAGTATTTT. It is translated as CASSPDRVEDTQYF.

V usage is TRBV28 and J usage is TRBJ1-5; D remains ambiguous. This CDR3 is built from 14 residues. Germline CDR1 and CDR2: MDHEN and SYDVKM. Trimming removed 3 bases from V and 11 bases from J, with 17 bases in between. CDR3 protein: CASSFLDANGAQHF. The CDR3 region has the DNA TGTGCCAGCAGTTTTCTTGACGCAAACGGAGCCCAGCATTTT.

The chain recombines TRBV25-1 with TRBJ1-2, with D uncertain. The length of the CDR3 is 12 residues. V was shortened by 1 base and J by 4 bases, with 4 bases between the two germline ends. Germline-derived CDR1 and CDR2 are MGHDK and SYGVNS. As DNA, the CDR3 is TGTGCCAGCAGTGAATCGGTCTATGGCTACACCTTC. Its translation is CASSESVYGYTF.

The chain is built from TRBV24-1 and TRBJ2-3, with a weak D call TRBD1 (5 bases). Germline values: CDR1 KGHDR, CDR2 SFDVKD. Deletions cut 4 bases from V and 1 base from J, with 14 bases between. The CDR3 runs to 16 residues. The CDR3 DNA is TGTGCCACCAGTGACCCTAAGGGGCCCCGCACAGATACGCAGTATTTT. Translation: CATSDPKGPRTDTQYF.

CDR3 region: CATSDLLEVAGPDTQYF. CDR3 DNA: TGTGCCACCAGTGATTTGCTTGAGGTAGCGGGACCTGATACGCAGTATTTT. The chain carries TRBV24-1 and TRBJ2-3; 8 bases agree with TRBD2. V gave up 0 bases and J gave up 6 bases; unmatched junction bases: 10. This CDR3 contains 17 residues. CDR1 is KGHDR and CDR2 is SFDVKD in the germline V gene.

V gene TRBV9 combines with J gene TRBJ1-4; 9 bases map to TRBD1. The CDR3 has 14 residues. In germline, CDR1 is SGDLS, CDR2 YYNGEE. V shed 3 bases, J shed 8 bases, and the junction held 5 bases outside the gene matches. As DNA, the CDR3 is TGTGCCAGCAGCGCCAGGACAGGGGAAGAAAAACTGTTTTTT. It specifies CASSARTGEEKLFF.

V is TRBV7-6 and J is TRBJ2-3; 11 bases agree with TRBD2. V dropped 5 bases and J dropped 1; count of bases not matched to a gene: 8. Germline assignment: CDR1 SGHVS and CDR2 FNYEAQ. The length of the CDR3 is 17 residues. The CDR3 DNA is TGTGCCAGCAGCCACGGGACTAGCGGAGGGGGCACAGATACGCAGTATTTT. Its protein is CASSHGTSGGGTDTQYF.

The chain joins TRBV5-1 to TRBJ2-1; TRBD2 matches at 9 bases. The CDR3 length is 15 residues. Losses at the gene ends were 5 bases for V and 3 bases for J; bases not matched to a gene: 6. The germline V gene encodes CDR1 SGHRS and CDR2 YFSETQ. CDR3 in amino acids: CASRLSGGLYNEQFF. CDR3 DNA sequence: TGCGCCAGCAGACTCAGCGGGGGGCTCTACAATGAGCAGTTCTTC.

The rearrangement joins TRBV24-1 to TRBJ1-2, with 8 bases fitting TRBD1. With V trimmed by 4 bases and J by 2 bases, 5 bases remained unmatched. The CDR3 is 15 residues long. Germline CDR1 and CDR2: KGHDR and SFDVKD. The CDR3 loop reads CATSDPTGVNYGYTF. In nucleotides, the CDR3 is TGTGCCACCAGTGACCCGACAGGGGTCAACTATGGCTACACCTTC.

CDR3 loop: CASQRGQDNYGYTF. The CDR3 bases are TGCGCCAGCCAAAGGGGGCAGGATAACTATGGCTACACCTTC. V gene TRBV10-1 combines with J gene TRBJ1-2; TRBD1 matches 7 bases. The CDR3 has 14 residues. Trimming took 8 bases from V and 1 from J; bases not matched to a gene: 7. CDR1 WNHNN and CDR2 SYGVQD come from the germline V gene (reference sequence).

This chain uses TRBV5-1 with TRBJ1-1; D gene uncertain. Germline loops: CDR1 SGHRS, CDR2 YFSETQ. The V end lost 3 bases, the J end lost 6 bases, and 18 bases lay between the germline ends. This CDR3 spans 15 amino acids. The CDR3 bases are TGCGCCAGCAGCTCAGCACGGGGAGGCGACTCTGAAGCTTTCTTT. This codes for CASSSARGGDSEAFF.

This chain links TRBV19 with TRBJ2-7; D call uncertain. V lost 1 base and J 0 bases, leaving 10 bases between the germline ends. This CDR3 has 15 amino acids. Germline CDR1 LNHDA, CDR2 SQIVND (reference sequence). The CDR3 bases are TGTGCCAGTAGTATAGTTTGGGCGAGCTCCTACGAGCAGTACTTC. This codes for CASSIVWASSYEQYF.

The V call is TRBV10-3, the J call TRBJ2-1, with 8 bases aligning to TRBD2. The trim removed 2 bases at V and 8 bases at J, leaving 8 bases unmatched. The CDR3 runs 15 residues. Germline lookup yields CDR1 ENHRY and CDR2 SYGVKD. This CDR3 reads CAISEVRGGIYEQFF. CDR3 DNA sequence: TGTGCCATCAGTGAGGTTCGGGGGGGGATATATGAGCAGTTCTTC.

The V and J genes are TRBV5-1 and TRBJ2-7; the D is unclear. This CDR3 is 14 amino acids long. Trimming stripped 2 bases from V and 0 bases from J, with 9 bases between. The germline CDR1 and CDR2 sequences are SGHRS and YFSETQ. Here the CDR3 reads CASSFLPGSYEQYF. In DNA, the CDR3 is TGCGCCAGCAGCTTCCTACCGGGCTCCTACGAGCAGTACTTC.

This sequence joins TRBV29-1 and TRBJ2-2, with TRBD1 matching 11 bases. The CDR3 is made up of 15 amino acids. Unmatched junction bases numbered 6, after V lost 4 bases and J lost 5 bases. Germline values: CDR1 SQVTM, CDR2 ANQGSEA. CDR3 sequence: CSVGIRDRGTGELFF. In nucleotides, the CDR3 is TGCAGCGTTGGAATCCGGGACAGGGGGACCGGGGAGCTGTTTTTT.

V and J are TRBV30 and TRBJ1-1, with 7 bases identical to TRBD1. Germline lookup yields CDR1 GTSNPN and CDR2 SVGIG (reference sequence). The CDR3 spans 16 residues. The ends lost 1 base at V and 1 base at J; junction bases unmatched: 9. The CDR3 region is CAWSDLPGGPNTEAFF. The CDR3 DNA follows: TGTGCCTGGAGTGACCTCCCAGGGGGGCCGAACACTGAAGCTTTCTTT.

The chain links TRBV19 to TRBJ2-1, with TRBD2 identical over 8 bases. The CDR3 totals 17 residues. With V trimmed by 3 bases and J by 0 bases, 7 bases remained unmatched. The germline CDR1 and CDR2 sequences are LNHDA and SQIVND (reference sequence). The CDR3 DNA reads as TGTGCCAGTAGTATGACTAGCGCCTTGAGCTCCTACAATGAGCAGTTCTTC. It translates to CASSMTSALSSYNEQFF.

J is TRBJ2-2 and V is TRBV3-1 (or the pseudogene TRBV3-2); TRBD2 agrees at 11 bases. CDR3 length: 17 amino acids. The V segment lost 1 base and the J segment 3 bases; nucleotides outside the gene matches: 4. Germline V gene data show CDR1 as LGHDT and CDR2 as YNNKEL (reference sequence). The CDR3 protein is CASSQGGTSGDTGELFF. The CDR3, as DNA: TGTGCCAGCAGCCAAGGGGGGACTAGCGGAGACACCGGGGAGCTGTTTTTT.

With regard to this clone: In the same sample, other DNA sequences code for this CDR3. The chain carries TRBV7-9 and TRBJ1-3; 7 nucleotides align to TRBD1. Trimming at V came to 4 bases and at J to 4 bases, leaving 4 bases not matched to a gene. Germline V lookup: CDR1 SEHNR, CDR2 FQNEAQ (reference sequence). The CDR3 is made up of 14 amino acids. CDR3 DNA sequence: TGTGCCAGCAGCTCGACAGGGATCGGAAACACCATATATTTT. Amino acids: CASSSTGIGNTIYF.

This chain links TRBV28 with TRBJ2-5, with D possibly TRBD1 on 6 matching bases. Trimming stripped 3 bases from V and 9 bases from J, with 17 bases between. Germline CDR1 and CDR2: MDHEN and SYDVKM. The CDR3 has 14 amino acids. The CDR3 region is CASSFSQGRIAQYF. In DNA, the CDR3 is TGTGCCAGCAGTTTCTCCCAGGGGCGCATCGCCCAGTACTTC.